Below are 27 T cell receptor beta chains sequenced from a single sample in a study of identical twins. TCRdb re-called the 5' RACE reads through MiXCR, storing one row per CDR3 protein. Among roughly 1,500,000 distinct CDR3 sequences listed, about 31% were seen once. The sequencing sample was made of cord blood. Every receptor here comes from a newborn girl in good health.

The chain employs TRBV14 and TRBJ2-2, with TRBD1 identical over 10 bases. V lost 5 bases and J lost 2; bases outside the gene matches: 5. The CDR3 loop spans 16 amino acids. Germline lookup yields CDR1 SGHDN and CDR2 FVKESK. Here the CDR3 reads CASSYRQGANTGELFF. CDR3 coding DNA: TGTGCCAGCAGCTACCGACAGGGGGCAAACACCGGGGAGCTGTTTTTT.

This clonotype was counted only a few times. The chain is built from TRBV20-1 and TRBJ1-2; D unresolved. Germline lookup yields CDR1 DFQATT and CDR2 SNEGSKA (reference sequence). V lost 2 bases, J lost 4 bases, and 8 bases lay in between. The CDR3 spans 12 residues. The CDR3 nucleotides read TGCAGTGCTAGACCGGGCGGCTATGGCTACACCTTC. Translating it yields CSARPGGYGYTF.

In its sample, this clonotype was seen many times. The chain is built from TRBV25-1 and TRBJ2-7; D may be TRBD2 (6 bases). Germline V CDR1 and CDR2: MGHDK, SYGVNS. The CDR3 is 18 amino acids. Trimming pared 3 bases from V and 2 bases from J, leaving 23 bases between. The CDR3 DNA reads as TGTGCCAGCAGTGACCACTTAATTGCGGGGAATCTAGCCTACGAGCAGTACTTC. It is translated as CASSDHLIAGNLAYEQYF.

This clonotype was observed a single time. J is TRBJ2-3 and V is TRBV18, with TRBD2 identical over 11 bases. The CDR3 is 20 amino acids. CDR1 is KGHSH, CDR2 LQKENI, per germline. V was clipped by 4 bases and J by 1 base; unmatched bases: 16. CDR3 amino acids: CASSLPASRLAGPRTDTQYF. CDR3 DNA: TGTGCCAGCTCACTTCCCGCCTCCAGACTAGCGGGACCTCGCACAGATACGCAGTATTTT.

This clonotype was detected only a few times. The rearrangement links TRBV4-1 to TRBJ2-3, with D perhaps TRBD1 or TRBD2 (5 bases each). Germline CDR1 and CDR2: MGHRA and YSYEKL. This CDR3 region has 17 residues. The ends were cut back, 2 bases at V and 0 bases at J, with 15 bases in the middle. CDR3: CASSQTPGTTSTDTQYF. DNA for the CDR3: TGCGCCAGCAGCCAAACACCCGGGACCACTAGCACAGATACGCAGTATTTT.

This rearrangement joins TRBV7-2 to TRBJ2-7; a weak D match, TRBD1 (5 bases). Deletions cut 1 base from V and 0 bases from J, with 10 bases between. CDR3 size: 15 residues. Germline values: CDR1 SGHTA, CDR2 FQGNSA. CDR3 DNA: TGTGCCAGCAGCTTAGTAGGGGCATTCTCCTACGAGCAGTACTTC. It specifies CASSLVGAFSYEQYF.

This clonotype was detected only a few times. The gene calls are TRBV25-1 and TRBJ2-7; maybe TRBD2 (7 bases). The CDR3 extends over 16 amino acids. Germline-derived CDR1 and CDR2 are MGHDK and SYGVNS. Trimming pared 1 base from V and 7 bases from J, leaving 20 bases between. The CDR3 sequence: CASSELGGGPYNEQYF. The DNA of the CDR3 is TGTGCCAGCAGTGAATTAGGGGGGGGGCCCTACAATGAGCAGTACTTC.

This chain connects TRBV7-9 to TRBJ2-1; D is perhaps TRBD2 (6 bases). Germline CDR1 is SEHNR and CDR2 is FQNEAQ (reference sequence). The ends were cut back, 4 bases at V and 6 bases at J, with 16 bases in the middle. CDR3 length: 15 residues. CDR3: CASSSRTTDLNEQFF. The CDR3 region has the DNA TGTGCCAGCAGCTCCCGGACTACAGATCTCAATGAGCAGTTCTTC.

Remarks on this clonotype: A much bigger clone sits one base away, suggesting this may be a read error. The chain combines TRBV10-3 with TRBJ2-7, with D perhaps being TRBD1 or TRBD2 (7 bases each). The CDR3 sequence is 13 residues long. Germline assignment: CDR1 ENHRY and CDR2 SYGVKD. This chain's CDR3 is CAMRGTASYELYF. The CDR3 coding sequence is TGTGCCATGCGGGGGACAGCCTCCTACGAGCTGTACTTC.

The chain recombines TRBV10-3 with TRBJ2-3; maybe TRBD2 (5 bases). The CDR3 is 14 amino acids. V was pared by 4 bases and J by 1 base, with 9 bases between. Germline lookup yields CDR1 ENHRY and CDR2 SYGVKD. The CDR3 region has the DNA TGTGCCATCAGTGTAAACGGGGGCACAGATACGCAGTATTTT. Translated, it gives CAISVNGGTDTQYF.

This clonotype is a singleton in its sample. The gene calls are TRBV20-1 and TRBJ1-5; D is possibly TRBD1 (5 bases). Germline V lookup: CDR1 DFQATT, CDR2 SNEGSKA (reference sequence). Trimming shortened V by 2 bases and J by 0 bases, and 14 bases separated the two germline ends. The CDR3 extends over 16 amino acids. The CDR3 DNA reads TGCAGTGCTAGAAGCGGAACAGGTTATAGCAATCAGCCCCAGCATTTT. Protein sequence: CSARSGTGYSNQPQHF.

V and J are TRBV10-3 and TRBJ1-1; D is perhaps TRBD1 (5 bases). Trimming pared 8 bases from V and 1 base from J, leaving 14 bases between. This CDR3 comprises 14 residues. Germline V gene data show CDR1 as ENHRY and CDR2 as SYGVKD. DNA for the CDR3: TGTGCCATCGGGGGTGATAATTCGAACACTGAAGCTTTCTTT. It yields the protein CAIGGDNSNTEAFF.

V is TRBV20-1 and J is TRBJ2-1, with TRBD2 matching 7 bases. The CDR3 loop spans 14 amino acids. V lost 4 bases, J lost 4 bases, and 7 bases stayed unmatched. CDR1 is DFQATT, CDR2 SNEGSKA, per germline (reference sequence). CDR3 DNA: TGCAGTGCTAACCCTCTAGCGGAATACAATGAGCAGTTCTTC. Amino acid sequence: CSANPLAEYNEQFF.

This chain connects TRBV27 to TRBJ2-7; TRBD2 aligns across 10 bases. J was trimmed by 1 base and V by 6 bases; bases with no gene match: 3. CDR1 is MNHEY, CDR2 SMNVEV, per germline (reference sequence). The length of the CDR3 is 14 residues. The CDR3 bases are TGTGCCAGCAGGCGTAGCGGGAGGTCCTACGAGCAGTACTTC. Translating gives CASRRSGRSYEQYF.

The chain links TRBV6-6 to TRBJ1-3; TRBD1 agrees at 8 bases. The germline V gene encodes CDR1 MNHNY and CDR2 SVGAGI (reference sequence). Germline trimming cut 5 bases from V and 4 bases from J; bases unmatched to any gene: 4. The CDR3 covers 14 residues. The CDR3 coding sequence is TGTGCCAGCAGTGGACAGGGAAGGGGAAACACCATATATTTT. Amino acid sequence: CASSGQGRGNTIYF.

The rearrangement uses TRBV11-2 and TRBJ1-2; D is unclear. V lost 1 base and J lost 5, with 14 bases in between. CDR3 length: 15 residues. From germline, CDR1 is SGHAT and CDR2 FQNNGV. DNA of the CDR3: TGTGCCAGCAGCTTAGGGTCCAGAGCCTCATATGGCTACACCTTC. Translated, it gives CASSLGSRASYGYTF.

The chain uses TRBV11-2 and TRBJ2-5, with a possible D match to TRBD2 (6 bases). V was clipped by 1 base and J by 5 bases, with 14 bases between them. CDR1 is SGHAT, CDR2 FQNNGV, per germline. This CDR3 comprises 15 residues. CDR3: CASSLGYSGLETQYF. The CDR3 nucleotides are TGTGCCAGCAGCTTAGGGTATTCGGGACTGGAGACCCAGTACTTC.

The chain recombines TRBV5-1 with TRBJ2-2; the D gene is possibly TRBD1 (5 bases). Germline lookup yields CDR1 SGHRS and CDR2 YFSETQ. The V gene lost 0 bases and the J gene lost 7 bases, with 13 bases spanning the gap. CDR3 length: 15 amino acids. CDR3 loop: CASSLASGYNGELFF. In DNA, the CDR3 is TGCGCCAGCAGCTTGGCCTCAGGGTACAACGGGGAGCTGTTTTTT.

This clonotype was observed at least ten times. CDR3 in DNA: TGCAGCGTTACCGGGACTAGCTTCACGGAGCAGTACTTC. This translates into CSVTGTSFTEQYF. V is TRBV29-1 and J is TRBJ2-7; 9 bases line up with TRBD2. The CDR3 sequence is 13 residues long. J was trimmed by 7 bases and V by 5 bases; bases with no gene match: 9. Germline-derived CDR1 and CDR2 are SQVTM and ANQGSEA.

The rearrangement links TRBV21-1 to TRBJ2-1; the table's D call, TRBD1, was not checked against the DNA. TRBV21-1 is a pseudogene segment. The CDR3 contains 16 residues. CDR3 DNA: TGTGCCAGCAGCAAAATTGACGGGGGGGTCCACAATGAGCAGTTCTTC. This gives the protein CASSKIDGGVHNEQFF.

This clonotype was detected a few times. V gene TRBV28 combines with J gene TRBJ1-2, with D maybe TRBD1 (6 bases). Trimming stripped 6 bases from V and 5 bases from J, with 13 bases between. CDR1 is MDHEN and CDR2 is SYDVKM in the germline V gene. The CDR3 is 13 amino acids. CDR3 DNA: TGTGCCAGCAGCATATCAGGGGTTTATGGCTACACCTTC. It encodes CASSISGVYGYTF.

The chain employs TRBV15 and TRBJ2-2; unclear D gene. This CDR3 comprises 12 residues. V was pared by 0 bases and J by 6 bases, with 2 bases between. Germline V gene lookup returns CDR1 LNHNV and CDR2 YYDKDF (reference sequence). Written as DNA, the CDR3 is TGTGCCACCAGCAGAGATCCCGGGGAGCTGTTTTTT. Translation gives CATSRDPGELFF. The entire variable domain, with the rest obtained from reference TRBV15 and TRBJ2-2, is as follows: DAMVIQNPRYQVTQFGKPVTLSCSQTLNHNVMYWYQQKSSQAPKLLFHYYDKDFNNEADTPDNFQSRRPNTSFCFLDIRSPGLGDTAMYLCATSRDPGELFFGEGSRLTVL.

This chain links TRBV5-1 with TRBJ2-1, with TRBD2 identical over 13 bases. CDR3 length: 18 amino acids. Germline CDR1 and CDR2: SGHRS and YFSETQ. Trimming cost V 1 base and J 1 base; bases outside gene matches: 5. The CDR3 here is CASSLRTSGGVSYNEQFF. In nucleotides, the CDR3 is TGCGCCAGCAGCTTGAGGACTAGCGGGGGAGTTTCCTACAATGAGCAGTTCTTC.

Ten or more counts support this clonotype. V gene TRBV29-1 combines with J gene TRBJ2-1; D remains ambiguous. The CDR3 loop spans 11 amino acids. Germline V gives CDR1 SQVTM, CDR2 ANQGSEA. The V and J ends lost 4 bases and 4 bases respectively, with 5 bases between them. DNA for the CDR3: TGCAGCGTTGCCCCTTACAATGAGCAGTTCTTC. Amino acid sequence: CSVAPYNEQFF.

The chain uses TRBV6-1 and TRBJ1-1; TRBD1 might be the D (5 bases). Germline V lookup: CDR1 MNHNS, CDR2 SASEGT. Trimming stripped 6 bases from V and 2 bases from J, with 16 bases between. This CDR3 contains 15 residues. The CDR3 loop reads CASRPDPGVNTEAFF. Here the CDR3 DNA reads TGTGCCAGCAGACCCGACCCGGGGGTAAACACTGAAGCTTTCTTT.

Notes on this clonotype: The junction departs from the called germline gene at one end, perhaps through a read error. The gene calls are TRBV10-3 and TRBJ2-3; D may match TRBD1 or TRBD2 (5 bases each). The CDR3 totals 13 residues. Germline lookup yields CDR1 ENHRY and CDR2 SYGVKD. The CDR3 DNA reads as TGTGCCATCAGCGGGGCTAGCACAGATATGCAGTATTTT. It is translated as CAISGASTDMQYF.

This clonotype was counted between two and nine times. The chain carries TRBV6-2 or TRBV6-3 and TRBJ1-2, with 8 bases lining up with TRBD1. The junction had 5 bases not matched to a gene; V was cut back by 5 bases and J by 0 bases. The germline CDR1 and CDR2 sequences are MNHEY and SVGEGT. This CDR3 is built from 15 residues. For the CDR3, the DNA is TGTGCCAGCAGTCCGGACAGGGTTGCTAACTATGGCTACACCTTC. It codes for CASSPDRVANYGYTF.